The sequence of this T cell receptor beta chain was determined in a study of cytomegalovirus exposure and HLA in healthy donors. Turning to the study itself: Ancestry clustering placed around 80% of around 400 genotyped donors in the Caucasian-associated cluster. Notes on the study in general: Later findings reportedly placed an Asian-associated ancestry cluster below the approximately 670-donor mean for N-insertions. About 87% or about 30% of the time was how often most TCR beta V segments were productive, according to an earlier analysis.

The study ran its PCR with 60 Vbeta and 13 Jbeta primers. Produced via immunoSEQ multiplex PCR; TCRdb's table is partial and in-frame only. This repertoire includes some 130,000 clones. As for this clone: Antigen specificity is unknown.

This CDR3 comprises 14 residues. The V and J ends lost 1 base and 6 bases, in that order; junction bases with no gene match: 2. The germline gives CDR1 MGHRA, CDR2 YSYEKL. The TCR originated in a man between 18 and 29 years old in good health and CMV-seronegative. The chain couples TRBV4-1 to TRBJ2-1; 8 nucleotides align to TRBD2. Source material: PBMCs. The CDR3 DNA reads TGCGCCAGCAGCCAAGGGCTAGCGGGCAATGAGCAGTTCTTC. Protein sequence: CASSQGLAGNEQFF.